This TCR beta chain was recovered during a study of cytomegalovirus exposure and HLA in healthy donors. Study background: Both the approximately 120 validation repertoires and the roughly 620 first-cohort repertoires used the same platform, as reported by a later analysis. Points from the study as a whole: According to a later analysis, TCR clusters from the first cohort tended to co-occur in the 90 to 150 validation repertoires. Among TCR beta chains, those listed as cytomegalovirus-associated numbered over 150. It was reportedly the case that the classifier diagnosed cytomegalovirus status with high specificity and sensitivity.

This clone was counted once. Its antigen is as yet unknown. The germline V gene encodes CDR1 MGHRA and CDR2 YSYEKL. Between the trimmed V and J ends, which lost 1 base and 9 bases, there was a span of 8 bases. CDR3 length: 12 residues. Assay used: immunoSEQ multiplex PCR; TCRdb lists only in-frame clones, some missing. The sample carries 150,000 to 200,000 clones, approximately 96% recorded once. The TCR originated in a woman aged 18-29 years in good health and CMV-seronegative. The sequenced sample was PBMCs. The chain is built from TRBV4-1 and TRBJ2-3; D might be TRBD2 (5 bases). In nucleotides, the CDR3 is TGCGCCAGCAGCCAAGTCGGGATGACGCAGTATTTT. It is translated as CASSQVGMTQYF.